Below, 8 T cell receptor beta chains from the same sample are listed, as sequenced in a study of T cell changes during pregnancy in multiple sclerosis. TCRdb's copy holds only in-frame clones and misses some; the assay was immunoSEQ multiplex PCR. The sample records about 43,000 clones, about 90% being singletons. The specimen was peripheral blood, collected in the second trimester of pregnancy. The receptor set was obtained from a female donor in good health, enrolled as a control in a pregnancy study.

The V and J genes are TRBV30 and TRBJ2-7, with D maybe TRBD2 (6 bases). The CDR3 totals 13 residues. V was clipped by 8 bases and J by 6 bases, with 20 bases between them. Looked up from germline, CDR1 is GTSNPN and CDR2 is SVGIG (reference sequence). The CDR3: CAQERTGLSEQYF. CDR3 DNA sequence: TGTGCCCAAGAAAGAACGGGACTTAGCGAGCAGTACTTC.

The chain links TRBV2 to TRBJ2-7; TRBD2 aligns across 7 bases. The CDR3 is 15 residues long. Per the germline V gene, CDR1 is SNHLY and CDR2 is FYNNEI. J gave up 0 bases and V 7 bases, and 9 bases lay outside the gene matches. CDR3 loop: CASTLGDYLSYEQYF. CDR3 DNA: TGTGCCAGCACTTTGGGGGACTATCTCTCCTACGAGCAGTACTTC. Supplemented by reference TRBV2 and TRBJ2-7, the full variable domain reads EPEVTQTPSHQVTQMGQEVILRCVPISNHLYFYWYRQILGQKVEFLVSFYNNEISEKSEIFDDQFSVERPDGSNFTLKIRSTKLEDSAMYFCASTLGDYLSYEQYFGPGTRLTVT.

This chain links TRBV30 with TRBJ2-2, with 8 positions matching TRBD1. CDR1 is GTSNPN and CDR2 is SVGIG in the germline V gene (reference sequence). The junction had 3 bases not matched to a gene; V was cut back by 0 bases and J by 3 bases. This CDR3 is built from 15 residues. CDR3 in amino acids: CAWSVLQGDTGELFF. The CDR3 bases are TGTGCCTGGAGTGTACTACAGGGGGACACCGGGGAGCTGTTTTTT.

This clone was detected once. This sequence joins TRBV6-1 and TRBJ2-3, with 7 bases identical to TRBD2. There are 15 residues in the CDR3. CDR1 is MNHNS and CDR2 is SASEGT in the germline V gene. J was trimmed by 0 bases and V by 1 base; bases with no gene match: 1. As DNA, the CDR3 is TGTGCCAGCAGTGAAGGGCGGGGGAGCACAGATACGCAGTATTTT. Its translation: CASSEGRGSTDTQYF.

The chain joins TRBV30 to TRBJ2-1, with TRBD1 identical over 8 bases. The J segment lost 5 bases and the V segment lost 5 bases, leaving 14 bases of the junction unmatched. This CDR3 has 16 amino acids. CDR1 is GTSNPN and CDR2 is SVGIG in the germline V gene (reference sequence). The CDR3 protein is CAWLGLDRGGDNEQFF. In DNA form, the CDR3 reads TGTGCCTGGCTGGGTCTTGACAGGGGTGGGGACAATGAGCAGTTCTTC.

The rearrangement joins TRBV29-1 to TRBJ2-1; 8 bases align to TRBD1. The CDR3 covers 14 residues. Germline-derived CDR1 and CDR2 are SQVTM and ANQGSEA. The trim removed 7 bases at V and 5 bases at J, leaving 10 bases unmatched. The CDR3 protein is CSARPGGINNEQFF. The CDR3 nucleotides read TGCAGCGCCCGCCCAGGGGGCATAAACAATGAGCAGTTCTTC.

The CDR3 nucleotides are TGTGCCAGCAGCTCTTCGAGACTAGCGGGAACGGAAGAGACCCAGTACTTC. Translated: CASSSSRLAGTEETQYF. V and J are TRBV5-6 and TRBJ2-5, with 11 bases lining up with TRBD2. The V gene's germline CDR1 is SGHDT and CDR2 YYEEEE. V trimming: 3 bases; J trimming: 3 bases; junction bases outside the gene matches: 10. The CDR3 length is 17 residues. The variable domain in full, completed from reference TRBV5-6 and TRBJ2-5, reads DAGVTQSPTHLIKTRGQQVTLRCSPKSGHDTVSWYQQALGQGPQFIFQYYEEEERQRGNFPDRFSGHQFPNYSSELNVNALLLGDSALYLCASSSSRLAGTEETQYFGPGTRLLVL.

The rearrangement links TRBV4-1 to TRBJ1-1, with a weak D call TRBD1 (5 bases). The CDR3 runs 14 residues. Germline V gene sequence: CDR1 MGHRA, CDR2 YSYEKL. V lost 3 bases, J lost 2 bases, and 10 bases lay in between. Written as DNA, the CDR3 is TGCGCCAGCAGCCAGGGGGACTTTAACACTGAAGCTTTCTTT. It codes for CASSQGDFNTEAFF.